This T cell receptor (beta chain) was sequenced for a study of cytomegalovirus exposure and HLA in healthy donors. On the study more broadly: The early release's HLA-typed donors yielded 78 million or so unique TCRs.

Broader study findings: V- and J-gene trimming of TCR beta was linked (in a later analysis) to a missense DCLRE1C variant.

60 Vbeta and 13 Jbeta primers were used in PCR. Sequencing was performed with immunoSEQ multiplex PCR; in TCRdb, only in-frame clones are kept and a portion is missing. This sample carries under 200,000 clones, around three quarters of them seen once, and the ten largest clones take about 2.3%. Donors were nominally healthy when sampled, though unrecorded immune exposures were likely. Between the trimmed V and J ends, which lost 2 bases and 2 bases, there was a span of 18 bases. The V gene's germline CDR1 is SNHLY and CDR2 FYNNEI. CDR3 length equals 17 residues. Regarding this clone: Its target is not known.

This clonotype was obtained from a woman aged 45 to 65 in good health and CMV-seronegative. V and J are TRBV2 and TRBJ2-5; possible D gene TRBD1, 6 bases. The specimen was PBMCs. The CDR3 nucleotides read TGTGCCAGCAGTGAAAAATTTAGGGCAGGGGTTCAAGAGACCCAGTACTTC. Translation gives CASSEKFRAGVQETQYF.